The clone carrying this T cell receptor beta chain was seen more than once but under ten times. What it recognizes is unknown. TCRdb re-derived calls from the reads in MiXCR, one entry per CDR3 protein. This sample carries 62,000 or so distinct CDR3 sequences, roughly 21% of them seen once, and the ten largest clones take around 70%. Trimming pared 0 bases from V and 2 bases from J, leaving 9 bases between. Germline V gives CDR1 SQVTM, CDR2 ANQGSEA. This CDR3 is 14 amino acids long. This sample was taken from a study of T cell repertoires in cytomegalovirus infection. Overall study context: Recently identified HLA-C-restricted CMV epitopes were among the peptides used. It can be stated that public TCR beta signatures indicated CMV infection as well as a matching HLA type. The study's findings and limits: Cumulated frequencies of public TCR beta families served to identify carriers of CMV plus the relevant HLA.

This TCR was recovered from a human donor in good health (CMV status not recorded). Some clones in this sample may be carry-over from other donors' samples. The V and J genes are TRBV29-1 and TRBJ2-3, with D possibly matching TRBD2 (6 bases). Source: CD8+ T cells from cultured PBMCs, taken from culture after CMV antigen stimulation. CDR3 nucleotides: TGCAGCGTTGAAGACTGGACTAACACAGATACGCAGTATTTT. It codes for CSVEDWTNTDTQYF.